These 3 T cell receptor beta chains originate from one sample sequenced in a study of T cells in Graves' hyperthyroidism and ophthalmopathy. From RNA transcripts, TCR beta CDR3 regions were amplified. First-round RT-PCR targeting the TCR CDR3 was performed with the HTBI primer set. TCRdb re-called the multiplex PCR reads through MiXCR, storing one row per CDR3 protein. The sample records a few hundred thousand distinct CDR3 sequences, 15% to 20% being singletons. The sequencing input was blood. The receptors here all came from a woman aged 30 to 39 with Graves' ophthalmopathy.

The CDR3 DNA is TGCGCCAGCAGCGGAACCTTGCCAGATCCTCAAGAGACCCAGTACTTC. Its protein is CASSGTLPDPQETQYF. V usage is TRBV5-1 and J usage is TRBJ2-5; D not certain. Trimming removed 4 bases at V and 2 bases at J, with 18 bases between. Looked up from germline, CDR1 is SGHRS and CDR2 is YFSETQ. This CDR3 has 16 residues.

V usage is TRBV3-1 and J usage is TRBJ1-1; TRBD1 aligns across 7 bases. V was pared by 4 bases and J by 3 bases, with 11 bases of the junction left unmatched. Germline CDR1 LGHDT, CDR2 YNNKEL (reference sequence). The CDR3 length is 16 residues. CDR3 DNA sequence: TGTGCCAGCAGCCGAACAGGGGCGGGGGTTTACACTGAAGCTTTCTTT. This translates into CASSRTGAGVYTEAFF.

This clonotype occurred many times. The CDR3 region has the DNA TGCGCCAGCAGCCAACGGGACCTCATGTACGAGCAGTACTTC. It codes for CASSQRDLMYEQYF. This chain links TRBV4-1 with TRBJ2-7; either TRBD1 or TRBD2 may fit D (5 bases each). The CDR3 sequence is 14 residues long. Trimming pared 2 bases from V and 4 bases from J, leaving 12 bases between. Germline V gene data show CDR1 as MGHRA and CDR2 as YSYEKL.